Below are 21 T cell receptor beta chains sequenced from a single sample in a study of cytomegalovirus exposure and HLA in healthy donors. A multiplex PCR was run with 60 Vbeta primers and 13 Jbeta primers. Sequenced by immunoSEQ multiplex PCR; TCRdb stores in-frame clones only, minus some. The sample includes fewer than 90,000 clones, about 74% seen only once; the top ten take more than 3.5%. Sequenced sample: PBMCs. These receptors all come from a man under 40 in good health and CMV-seronegative.

This rearrangement joins TRBV30 to TRBJ1-2; 7 bases match TRBD1. Trimming cost V 3 bases and J 5 bases; bases outside gene matches: 6. CDR3 length equals 13 residues. The germline gives CDR1 GTSNPN, CDR2 SVGIG (reference sequence). The CDR3 coding sequence is TGTGCCTGGAGCCCTGCAGGGGGGTATGGCTACACCTTC. Translated: CAWSPAGGYGYTF.

The V call is TRBV5-1, the J call TRBJ2-2; a weak D match, TRBD2 (5 bases). This CDR3 comprises 16 residues. The germline CDR1 and CDR2 sequences are SGHRS and YFSETQ. Trimming took off 0 bases at V and 1 base at J, with 10 bases between the two ends. This CDR3 is CASSLGQAGNTGELFF. CDR3 nucleotides: TGCGCCAGCAGCTTGGGTCAGGCGGGGAACACCGGGGAGCTGTTTTTT.

This clone was seen only a few times. The V call is TRBV25-1, the J call TRBJ1-1; possibly TRBD1 for D (5 bases). The CDR3 is 13 amino acids. The germline CDR1 and CDR2 sequences are MGHDK and SYGVNS. Trimming left V 8 bases short and J 1 base short, with 11 bases between. The CDR3 loop is CASAEQENTEAFF. CDR3 DNA: TGTGCCAGCGCTGAACAGGAGAACACTGAAGCTTTCTTT.

The chain is built from TRBV2 and TRBJ1-5; possibly TRBD1 for D (6 bases). There are 12 residues in the CDR3. The V gene's germline CDR1 is SNHLY and CDR2 FYNNEI. V was cut by 8 bases and J by 6 bases, with 11 bases left in between. CDR3 DNA: TGTGCCAGCTCAGGGGTCGGTCAGCCCCAGCATTTT. Protein product: CASSGVGQPQHF. Full variable domain (missing parts from reference TRBV2 and TRBJ1-5): EPEVTQTPSHQVTQMGQEVILRCVPISNHLYFYWYRQILGQKVEFLVSFYNNEISEKSEIFDDQFSVERPDGSNFTLKIRSTKLEDSAMYFCASSGVGQPQHFGDGTRLSIL.

V gene TRBV9 combines with J gene TRBJ1-5; 8 bases are a match to TRBD1. Germline loops: CDR1 SGDLS, CDR2 YYNGEE. V gave up 0 bases and J gave up 4 bases; unmatched junction bases: 9. This CDR3 contains 17 residues. The CDR3 loop is CASSVGAGGLRNQPQHF. In DNA, the CDR3 is TGTGCCAGCAGCGTAGGGGCAGGGGGCTTGAGAAATCAGCCCCAGCATTTT.

This clone was detected a few times. The chain couples TRBV19 to TRBJ1-1; no clear D. Trimming took off 3 bases at V and 2 bases at J, with 10 bases between the two ends. The V gene's germline CDR1 is LNHDA and CDR2 SQIVND (reference sequence). The CDR3 sequence is 14 residues long. CDR3 bases: TGTGCCAGTAGTATTAACGGTGAAAACACTGAAGCTTTCTTT. It yields the protein CASSINGENTEAFF.

The rearrangement links TRBV14 to TRBJ2-7; 8 nucleotides agree with TRBD1. In germline, CDR1 is SGHDN, CDR2 FVKESK. The ends lost 1 base at V and 3 bases at J; junction bases unmatched: 5. The length of the CDR3 is 15 residues. The CDR3 nucleotides read TGTGCCAGCAGCCAAGGAGGACAGGGTCTCTACGAGCAGTACTTC. Translation: CASSQGGQGLYEQYF.

In this sample, this clone turned up once. The CDR3 loop is CASSKTGKGNQPQHF. The CDR3 DNA follows: TGTGCCAGCAGCAAAACCGGGAAGGGTAATCAGCCCCAGCATTTT. The gene calls are TRBV21-1 and TRBJ1-5. TRBV21-1 is designated a pseudogene. The CDR3 runs 15 residues.

This clone occurred once. This rearrangement joins TRBV5-1 to TRBJ2-1, with 11 bases aligning to TRBD2. The junction had 5 bases not matched to a gene; V was cut back by 4 bases and J by 2 bases. Per germline, CDR1 SGHRS and CDR2 YFSETQ. The CDR3 consists of 16 residues. CDR3 nucleotide sequence: TGCGCCAGCAGCCCCCTTAGCGGGAGGGCCTACAATGAGCAGTTCTTC. Translated, it gives CASSPLSGRAYNEQFF. Based on the CDR3 plus reference TRBV5-1 and TRBJ2-1, the full variable domain is KAGVTQTPRYLIKTRGQQVTLSCSPISGHRSVSWYQQTPGQGLQFLFEYFSETQRNKGNFPGRFSGRQFSNSRSEMNVSTLELGDSALYLCASSPLSGRAYNEQFFGPGTRLTVL.

The CDR3 DNA sequence: TGTGCCAGCAGGAACACAGGGACGAGCAATCAGCCCCAGCATTTT. Protein: CASRNTGTSNQPQHF. The chain couples TRBV28 to TRBJ1-5; TRBD1 might be the D (6 bases). In germline, CDR1 is MDHEN, CDR2 SYDVKM. V shed 6 bases and J shed 1 base, with 13 bases lying between them. The CDR3 extends over 15 amino acids. Variable domain in full (rest from reference TRBV28 and TRBJ1-5): DVKVTQSSRYLVKRTGEKVFLECVQDMDHENMFWYRQDPGLGLRLIYFSYDVKMKEKGDIPEGYSVSREKKERFSLILESASTNQTSMYLCASRNTGTSNQPQHFGDGTRLSIL.

The V call is TRBV7-6, the J call TRBJ2-5, with 9 bases aligning to TRBD1. The V segment lost 2 bases and the J segment 5 bases; nucleotides outside the gene matches: 9. The CDR3 sequence is 16 residues long. Per germline, CDR1 SGHVS and CDR2 FNYEAQ. CDR3 amino acids: CASSLSWGQGSETQYF. The CDR3 nucleotides are TGTGCCAGCAGCTTATCGTGGGGACAGGGTTCGGAGACCCAGTACTTC.

The sample holds one count of this clone. V is TRBV18 and J is TRBJ1-2; D not certain. Germline CDR1 reads KGHSH; CDR2 reads LQKENI. The CDR3 has 20 amino acids. The germline V and J ends were trimmed by 6 bases and 4 bases, with 33 bases remaining between them. The DNA for the CDR3 is TGTGCCAGCTCTCCTCGGACCTCCACGGGGAACAGACATATTAGCTATGGCTACACCTTC. It codes for CASSPRTSTGNRHISYGYTF.

As concerns this clone: At one of its ends the junction is not consistent with the germline gene, which may arise from a read error. This chain connects TRBV4-1 to TRBJ1-2, with TRBD1 as a possible D gene (5 bases). The length of the CDR3 is 11 residues. Germline V gives CDR1 MGHRA, CDR2 YSYEKL. CDR3 sequence: CASSQLGGLSF. The CDR3 DNA reads as TGCGCCAGCAGCCAATTGGGGGGATTAAGCTTC.

As DNA, the CDR3 is TGTGCCAGCAGTTGGGAGCAGTTGGGGGAGACCCAGTACTTC. This gives the protein CASSWEQLGETQYF. This chain connects TRBV6-5 to TRBJ2-5; a possible D gene is TRBD2 (5 bases). CDR3 size: 14 residues. Germline CDR1 is MNHEY and CDR2 is SVGAGI. Deletions cut 4 bases from V and 5 bases from J, with 14 bases between.

Remarks on this clone: At one end, the junction sequence differs from germline, possibly due to a read error. The chain links TRBV7-9 to TRBJ2-7; 8 nucleotides agree with TRBD2. This CDR3 contains 15 residues. Per germline, CDR1 SEHNR and CDR2 FQNEAQ (reference sequence). The CDR3 sequence: CSSSPIGTSSYEQYF. The CDR3 nucleotides read TGTTCCAGCAGCCCTATAGGGACTAGCTCCTACGAGCAGTACTTC.

The chain employs TRBV18 and TRBJ2-1, with D possibly being TRBD1 (5 bases). V lost 2 bases, J lost 12 bases, and 8 bases lay in between. CDR1 is KGHSH and CDR2 is LQKENI in the germline V gene. This CDR3 region has 11 residues. CDR3 coding DNA: TGTGCCAGCTCACCAGGCAGGGTGCAGTTCTTC. It is translated as CASSPGRVQFF.

The V gene is TRBV5-6, the J gene TRBJ2-5; D is possibly TRBD1 (6 bases). Germline V lookup: CDR1 SGHDT, CDR2 YYEEEE. The CDR3 spans 16 residues. V lost 2 bases to trimming and J lost 7 bases, with 21 bases between them. The CDR3 nucleotides read TGTGCCAGCAGCTTAGTAGGGGACACCCTCACCGTGACCCAGTACTTC. This sequence encodes CASSLVGDTLTVTQYF.

The chain is built from TRBV27 and TRBJ2-1, with 13 bases aligning to TRBD2. V trimming: 4 bases; J trimming: 8 bases; junction bases outside the gene matches: 8. The CDR3 is 16 amino acids. CDR1 MNHEY and CDR2 SMNVEV come from the germline V gene (reference sequence). CDR3 sequence: CASSSGLAGEVYEQFF. CDR3 in DNA: TGTGCCAGCAGTTCCGGACTAGCGGGAGAGGTGTATGAGCAGTTCTTC.

This rearrangement joins TRBV13 to TRBJ1-2; 9 bases align to TRBD1. The V and J ends lost 0 bases and 4 bases, in that order; junction bases with no gene match: 6. The CDR3 extends over 16 amino acids. CDR1 and CDR2 from the germline V gene are PRHDT and FYEKMQ (reference sequence). CDR3 in amino acids: CASSLGQGAGGYGYTF. The CDR3 nucleotides are TGTGCCAGCAGCTTAGGACAGGGGGCCGGTGGCTATGGCTACACCTTC.

The count of this clone is one. The V and J genes are TRBV5-5 and TRBJ1-4, with 8 positions matching TRBD1. V lost 0 bases and J lost 10; bases outside the gene matches: 14. CDR1 SGHKS and CDR2 YYEKEE come from the germline V gene (reference sequence). The CDR3 spans 17 residues. The CDR3 reads CASSLADRASVWRKLFF. The CDR3 bases are TGTGCCAGCAGCTTGGCGGACAGGGCGTCGGTTTGGCGAAAACTGTTTTTT.

The rearrangement links TRBV5-1 to TRBJ2-5; 8 bases map to TRBD1. Germline loops: CDR1 SGHRS, CDR2 YFSETQ. Germline trimming cut 5 bases from V and 4 bases from J; bases unmatched to any gene: 10. This CDR3 has 15 amino acids. The CDR3 reads CASSPGTGLGETQYF. DNA for the CDR3: TGCGCCAGCAGTCCCGGGACAGGATTGGGAGAGACCCAGTACTTC.